This T cell receptor beta chain was sequenced for a study of T cells after yellow fever vaccination. About this clonotype itself: Its antigen is as yet unknown.

Whole-study results and caveats: Only a minor proportion of clonotypes was detected across both CD4 and CD8 compartments. Any FACS-sorted repertoire could hold abundant clonotypes that contaminate it from the bulk population.

V shed 5 bases and J shed 4 bases, with 14 bases lying between them. This CDR3 is 15 amino acids long. Germline CDR1 is MDHEN and CDR2 is SYDVKM. UMIs and a universal primer site were added when TCR cDNA was made by 5'RACE template switching. TCRdb analysed the 5' RACE reads with MiXCR anew, one entry per CDR3 protein. The data show under 200,000 distinct CDR3 sequences, approximately 11% seen once. This TCR came from a man younger than 35 who received the YFV17D yellow fever vaccine. The chain carries TRBV28 and TRBJ2-2, with TRBD2 as a possible D gene (7 bases). Sequences were derived from CD8+ T cells sorted from PBMCs, sampled 15 days after the yellow fever booster vaccination. The CDR3 loop reads CASSEQGGVTGELFF. The CDR3 DNA sequence: TGTGCCAGCAGTGAACAGGGAGGGGTCACCGGGGAGCTGTTTTTT.